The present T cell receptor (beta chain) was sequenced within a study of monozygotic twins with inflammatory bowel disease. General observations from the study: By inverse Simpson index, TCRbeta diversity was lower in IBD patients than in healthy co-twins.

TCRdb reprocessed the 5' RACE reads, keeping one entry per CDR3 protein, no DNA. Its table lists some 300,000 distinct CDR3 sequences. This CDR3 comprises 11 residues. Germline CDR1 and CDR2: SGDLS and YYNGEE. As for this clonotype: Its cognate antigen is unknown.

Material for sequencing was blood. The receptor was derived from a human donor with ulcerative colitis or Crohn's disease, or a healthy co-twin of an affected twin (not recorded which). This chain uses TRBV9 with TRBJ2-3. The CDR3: CASSRKDTQYF.